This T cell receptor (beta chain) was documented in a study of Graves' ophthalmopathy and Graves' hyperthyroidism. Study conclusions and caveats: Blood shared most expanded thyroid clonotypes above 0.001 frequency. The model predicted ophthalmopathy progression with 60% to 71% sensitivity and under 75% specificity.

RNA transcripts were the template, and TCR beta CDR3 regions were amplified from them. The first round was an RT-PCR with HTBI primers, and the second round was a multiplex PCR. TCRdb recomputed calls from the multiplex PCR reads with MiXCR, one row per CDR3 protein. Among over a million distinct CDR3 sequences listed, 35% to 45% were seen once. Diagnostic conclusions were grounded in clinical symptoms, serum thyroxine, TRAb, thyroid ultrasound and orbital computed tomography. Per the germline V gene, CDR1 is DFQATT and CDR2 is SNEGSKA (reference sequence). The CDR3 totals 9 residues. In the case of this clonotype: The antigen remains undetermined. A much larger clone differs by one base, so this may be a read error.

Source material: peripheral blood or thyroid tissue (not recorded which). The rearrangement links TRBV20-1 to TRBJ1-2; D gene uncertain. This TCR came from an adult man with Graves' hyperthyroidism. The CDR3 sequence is CSASYGYAF. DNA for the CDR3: TGCAGTGCTAGTTACGGCTACGCCTTC.